Sequencing of this T cell receptor (beta chain) was carried out in a study of blood T cell repertoires in COVID-19. For the study at large: Acute and convalescent COVID-19 specimens originated in the United States, Italy and Spain. Nucleic acid was either cDNA or gDNA, and it came from T cells, B-cell-depleted T cells, or PBMCs.

Seattle's enrolled individuals joined amid active infection and were then monitored longitudinally. Trimming shortened V by 0 bases and J by 1 base, and 13 bases separated the two germline ends. Germline CDR1 reads LGHDT; CDR2 reads YNNKEL (reference sequence). CDR3 length equals 17 residues. The table came from immunoSEQ multiplex PCR; TCRdb's copy has only in-frame clones and leaves some out. Seen here are about 160,000 clones, 82% observed once, and the top ten hold under 9%. This clone was observed a few times. The chain carries TRBV3-1 (or the pseudogene TRBV3-2) and TRBJ2-1, with D possibly being TRBD1 (6 bases). The source of this sequence is a woman in her thirties or forties with COVID-19, enrolled during active disease. Sequencing was done on a sample of peripheral blood. CDR3 sequence: CASSQDLQGSSYNEQFF. DNA of the CDR3: TGTGCCAGCAGCCAAGATCTTCAGGGGTCGTCCTACAATGAGCAGTTCTTC.